One sample yielded the 18 T cell receptor beta chains listed below, sequenced in a study of blood T cell repertoires in COVID-19. Repertoires were generated with immunoSEQ multiplex PCR, while TCRdb's copy carries only in-frame clones and drops some. The sample includes about 140,000 clones, 88% of them seen just once. The sequencing input was peripheral blood. The receptor source for this set is a man between 60 and 75 years old with active or convalescent COVID-19.

Comment on this clone: Different DNA sequences within this sample yield the same CDR3. The chain carries TRBV6-5 and TRBJ1-1, with TRBD1 matching 7 bases. CDR1 is MNHEY and CDR2 is SVGAGI in the germline V gene. The length of the CDR3 is 14 residues. V shed 4 bases, J shed 2 bases, and the junction held 4 bases outside the gene matches. Written as DNA, the CDR3 is TGTGCCAGCAGTTCCAGGGGGGTCAACACTGAAGCTTTCTTT. It is translated as CASSSRGVNTEAFF.

The CDR3 is CASSLVGNTEAFF. The CDR3, as DNA: TGTGCCAGCAGCTTAGTCGGGAACACTGAAGCTTTCTTT. The rearrangement joins TRBV7-2 to TRBJ1-1; D is ambiguous. Per the germline V gene, CDR1 is SGHTA and CDR2 is FQGNSA. The V end was cut by 1 base, the J end by 1 base, with 4 bases between. There are 13 residues in the CDR3.

V and J are TRBV30 and TRBJ1-2; TRBD1 agrees at 7 bases. The germline V gene has CDR1 GTSNPN and CDR2 SVGIG (reference sequence). V trimming: 1 base; J trimming: 3 bases; junction bases outside the gene matches: 14. The CDR3 is 17 residues long. The CDR3, as DNA: TGTGCCTGGAGTGCTTTGACCGGGACAGAAATTTACTATGGCTACACCTTC. Protein: CAWSALTGTEIYYGYTF.

The chain uses TRBV2 and TRBJ1-1; maybe TRBD1 (6 bases). Germline V gene sequence: CDR1 SNHLY, CDR2 FYNNEI. The CDR3 contains 14 residues. V lost 9 bases, J lost 4 bases, and 18 bases lay in between. The CDR3 DNA follows: TGTGCCAGAACCCTGGGTCAGGGGAGCACTGAAGCTTTCTTT. It is translated as CARTLGQGSTEAFF.

The chain is built from TRBV28 and TRBJ1-6; 10 bases match TRBD1. Germline CDR1 reads MDHEN; CDR2 reads SYDVKM. Trimming cost V 6 bases and J 9 bases; bases outside gene matches: 8. The CDR3 is made up of 15 amino acids. Here the CDR3 DNA reads TGTGCCAGCAGCCTGGGGGGACAGGGGTCTTCACCCCTCCACTTT. Encoded protein: CASSLGGQGSSPLHF.

The V gene is TRBV5-1, the J gene TRBJ2-2; 10 bases map to TRBD2. Germline V gives CDR1 SGHRS, CDR2 YFSETQ. V was pared by 5 bases and J by 2 bases, with 6 bases of the junction left unmatched. The CDR3 has 16 residues. In nucleotides, the CDR3 is TGCGCCAGCAGAGCTCGGACTAGCGGCAACACCGGGGAGCTGTTTTTT. It is translated as CASRARTSGNTGELFF.

The J gene is TRBJ1-5, the V gene TRBV20-1; 7 bases match TRBD1. The germline V gene has CDR1 DFQATT and CDR2 SNEGSKA (reference sequence). CDR3 length: 16 amino acids. The trim removed 3 bases at V and 2 bases at J, leaving 10 bases unmatched. The CDR3 bases are TGCAGTGCTAGTAACAGGGGCCCAAAGGGCAATCAGCCCCAGCATTTT. Its protein product is CSASNRGPKGNQPQHF.

V gene TRBV29-1 combines with J gene TRBJ2-6; D is unresolved. Germline CDR1 is SQVTM and CDR2 is ANQGSEA. CDR3 length: 15 residues. Trimming took 1 base from V and 1 from J, leaving 8 bases between them. CDR3 sequence: CSVEALPSGANVLTF. The CDR3 nucleotides are TGCAGCGTTGAAGCCCTTCCTTCTGGGGCCAACGTCCTGACTTTC.

This rearrangement joins TRBV9 to TRBJ1-3; the D gene is possibly TRBD1 (5 bases). This CDR3 has 15 residues. In germline, CDR1 is SGDLS, CDR2 YYNGEE. Trimming left V 0 bases short and J 4 bases short, with 11 bases between. CDR3 protein: CASSVGGAPGNTIYF. The CDR3 DNA reads TGTGCCAGCAGCGTAGGGGGCGCACCCGGAAACACCATATATTTT.

The rearrangement uses TRBV11-1 and TRBJ2-5, with a weak D call TRBD2 (6 bases). Germline-derived CDR1 and CDR2 are SGHAT and FQDESV (reference sequence). Trimming shortened V by 5 bases and J by 2 bases, and 15 bases separated the two germline ends. The CDR3 has 15 residues. The DNA of the CDR3 is TGTGCCAGCAGCCGTATTCTAGCGCCGCAAGAGACCCAGTACTTC. It encodes CASSRILAPQETQYF.

The chain combines TRBV11-2 with TRBJ2-3; 10 positions match TRBD1. Germline lookup yields CDR1 SGHAT and CDR2 FQNNGV. The V and J ends lost 5 bases and 0 bases, in that order; junction bases with no gene match: 2. The CDR3 totals 15 residues. The CDR3 bases are TGTGCCAGCAGCCGGGGACAGGGGAGCACAGATACGCAGTATTTT. Translated, it gives CASSRGQGSTDTQYF.

The V gene is TRBV5-5, the J gene TRBJ2-2; 10 bases match TRBD1. The CDR3 covers 16 residues. CDR1 and CDR2 from the germline V gene are SGHKS and YYEKEE (reference sequence). J was trimmed by 5 bases and V by 4 bases; bases with no gene match: 8. The CDR3: CASSPRTGGDTGELFF. DNA of the CDR3: TGTGCCAGCAGCCCCCGGACAGGGGGTGATACCGGGGAGCTGTTTTTT.

The chain links TRBV4-1 to TRBJ2-3; 10 nucleotides match TRBD2. V lost 1 base and J lost 11; bases outside the gene matches: 12. The CDR3 consists of 16 residues. Germline values: CDR1 MGHRA, CDR2 YSYEKL. This CDR3 reads CASSQGYLAGEKGQYF. CDR3 sequence (DNA): TGCGCCAGCAGCCAAGGCTACCTAGCGGGGGAAAAGGGGCAGTATTTT.

The chain is built from TRBV5-1 and TRBJ2-7; TRBD1 might be the D (6 bases). The CDR3 is 15 amino acids. From germline, CDR1 is SGHRS and CDR2 YFSETQ. V lost 4 bases, J lost 2 bases, and 16 bases lay in between. The CDR3 loop reads CASSAQGRAAYEQYF. As DNA, the CDR3 is TGCGCCAGCAGCGCACAGGGCCGGGCCGCCTACGAGCAGTACTTC.

The chain is built from TRBV11-2 and TRBJ2-7, with D tentatively TRBD2 (6 bases). V lost 2 bases to trimming and J lost 7 bases, with 15 bases between them. The CDR3 runs 14 residues. Looked up from germline, CDR1 is SGHAT and CDR2 is FQNNGV. CDR3 residues: CASSLPPAGREQYF. The CDR3 nucleotides read TGTGCCAGCAGCTTACCCCCCGCGGGGCGAGAGCAGTACTTC.

The rearrangement links TRBV9 to TRBJ2-5; D gene uncertain. CDR1 and CDR2 (germline): SGDLS, YYNGEE. The CDR3 contains 13 residues. V shed 4 bases and J shed 0 bases, with 7 bases lying between them. The DNA of the CDR3 is TGTGCCAGCAGCCACTCGAACCAAGAGACCCAGTACTTC. Its translation: CASSHSNQETQYF.

CDR3 sequence (DNA): TGTGCCAGTAGGGGACAACTGAACACTGAAGCTTTCTTT. It codes for CASRGQLNTEAFF. V gene TRBV19 combines with J gene TRBJ1-1; tentatively, D is TRBD1 (6 bases). There are 13 residues in the CDR3. V lost 6 bases to trimming and J lost 0 bases, with 8 bases between them. The germline V gene encodes CDR1 LNHDA and CDR2 SQIVND (reference sequence).

V usage is TRBV18 and J usage is TRBJ2-3; 7 bases fit TRBD1. This CDR3 region has 16 residues. V was pared by 5 bases and J by 2 bases, with 10 bases of the junction left unmatched. From germline, CDR1 is KGHSH and CDR2 LQKENI. The CDR3 DNA reads TGTGCCAGCTCAAGTCAGGGACAGCGCATCACAGATACGCAGTATTTT. This gives the protein CASSSQGQRITDTQYF. Combining the CDR3 with reference TRBV18 and TRBJ2-3 gives the whole variable domain NAGVMQNPRHLVRRRGQEARLRCSPMKGHSHVYWYRQLPEEGLKFMVYLQKENIIDESGMPKERFSAEFPKEGPSILRIQQVVRGDSAAYFCASSSQGQRITDTQYFGPGTRLTVL.